This entry features one T cell receptor beta chain sequence. Its antigen remains unidentified. There are no base qualities to consult, and no much larger clone falls within one base. This sample was taken from a study of T cells after somatic rescue of genetic block (dated by TCRdb to between 2020 and 2021). For context, the study as a whole: What the study looked at was long-term robustness, specifically in a T-cell system that came about through somatic rescue of a genetic block in T-cell development.

The receptor library was made with the immunoSEQ multiplex PCR assay. TCRdb's version of the immuneACCESS table is confined to in-frame rearrangements and falls short of the full clone set. An unresolved V gene accounts for under half of the shortfall where checked; the remainder is of unknown origin. The sample records 60,000 to 90,000 clones, around 90% of which are singletons. Approximately 2.9% of the sample is held by the ten biggest clonotypes. Trimming costs V 0 bases and J 4 bases, and their ends lie 16 bases apart. In the germline V gene, CDR1 corresponds to MGHRA and CDR2 to YSYEKL. The CDR3 measures 16 amino acids from cysteine to phenylalanine. CDR3 DNA is the only sequence kept; it has 48 bases, read in frame from the first base.

The TCR sequence derives from a man aged 25 to 45. Rearrangement joined TRBV4-1 to TRBJ2-7; the D gene remains uncertain. The sequenced sample was peripheral blood mononuclear cells (PBMCs). The CDR3 sequence is CASSQDRAPGSYEQYF. The nucleotides are TGCGCCAGCAGCCAAGATCGGGCCCCGGGTTCGTACGAGCAGTACTTC.